One and the same sample provided the 9 T cell receptor beta chains below, sequenced in a study of blood T cell dynamics during melanoma immunotherapy. Documented time point: pre-treatment baseline. Produced via immunoSEQ multiplex PCR; TCRdb's table is partial and in-frame only. The sample includes some 13,000 clones, 70% to 90% of them seen just once. The sequencing used blood, collected from a patient treated with checkpoint blockade. These receptors originate from a human donor with melanoma.

V gene TRBV29-1 combines with J gene TRBJ2-1, with 14 positions matching TRBD2. Germline loops: CDR1 SQVTM, CDR2 ANQGSEA. V lost 6 bases, J lost 9 bases, and 7 bases stayed unmatched. The CDR3 consists of 14 residues. CDR3 sequence (DNA): TGCAGCGTGGAGACTAGCGGGAGGGTGTTTGAGCAGTTCTTC. This gives the protein CSVETSGRVFEQFF.

This rearrangement joins TRBV7-9 to TRBJ1-1, with 7 nucleotides matching TRBD1. Trimming cost V 2 bases and J 4 bases; bases outside gene matches: 1. The CDR3 is 13 residues long. CDR1 and CDR2 (germline): SEHNR, FQNEAQ (reference sequence). In nucleotides, the CDR3 is TGTGCCAGCAGCTTACGACAGGGCACTGAAGCTTTCTTT. Translated, it gives CASSLRQGTEAFF.

This chain connects TRBV4-2 to TRBJ2-5; TRBD2 matches at 12 bases. The DNA end is more similar to TRBJ2-7, so the J call may be wrong. The CDR3 spans 16 residues. CDR1 and CDR2 (germline): LGHNA, YNFKEQ. The CDR3 loop reads CASSQETSGGDYEQYF. Here the CDR3 DNA reads TGTGCCAGCAGCCAAGAGACTAGCGGGGGAGACTACGAGCAGTACTTC.

This rearrangement joins TRBV10-1 to TRBJ2-3; maybe TRBD2 (7 bases). CDR1 and CDR2 (germline): WNHNN, SYGVQD (reference sequence). Trimming stripped 6 bases from V and 0 bases from J, with 16 bases between. The CDR3 spans 16 residues. CDR3 bases: TGCGCCAGCAGCCCCCAGGCGGGGGCTAGCACAGATACGCAGTATTTT. As protein: CASSPQAGASTDTQYF.

The genes are TRBV9 and TRBJ1-3; the match to TRBD1 covers 9 bases. The V segment lost 0 bases and the J segment 1 base; nucleotides outside the gene matches: 14. The CDR3 has 20 residues. The germline gives CDR1 SGDLS, CDR2 YYNGEE. In DNA, the CDR3 is TGTGCCAGCAGCGTAGCTTCGGGGACAGGGACGTTTTTGTCTGGAAACACCATATATTTT. Its translation: CASSVASGTGTFLSGNTIYF.

The genes are TRBV19 and TRBJ2-7; D perhaps matches TRBD1 (6 bases). There are 14 residues in the CDR3. The germline V gene encodes CDR1 LNHDA and CDR2 SQIVND (reference sequence). Trimming shortened V by 3 bases and J by 6 bases, and 15 bases separated the two germline ends. CDR3 DNA sequence: TGTGCCAGTAGTATCAGGCAGGGGTTCATCGAGCAGTACTTC. It yields the protein CASSIRQGFIEQYF.

This clone showed up just a few times. The J gene is TRBJ1-1, the V gene TRBV7-3; D is undetermined. Germline assignment: CDR1 SGHTA and CDR2 FQGTGA. CDR3 length: 14 amino acids. Trimming shortened V by 2 bases and J by 1 base, and 8 bases separated the two germline ends. This CDR3 is CASSLGPGNTEAFF. Here the CDR3 DNA reads TGTGCCAGCAGCTTAGGTCCAGGGAACACTGAAGCTTTCTTT. The full variable domain, its missing parts supplied by reference TRBV7-3 and TRBJ1-1, is GAGVSQTPSNKVTEKGKYVELRCDPISGHTALYWYRQSLGQGPEFLIYFQGTGAADDSGLPNDRFFAVRPEGSVSTLKIQRTERGDSAVYLCASSLGPGNTEAFFGQGTRLTVV.

The chain links TRBV5-1 to TRBJ2-5; the match to TRBD2 covers 11 bases. Germline values: CDR1 SGHRS, CDR2 YFSETQ. V lost 5 bases and J lost 4; bases outside the gene matches: 4. The CDR3 runs to 14 residues. CDR3 DNA: TGCGCCAGCAGGGTAGCGGGGGGGCCAGAGACCCAGTACTTC. Its translation: CASRVAGGPETQYF.

The chain links TRBV9 to TRBJ2-4; D is possibly TRBD2 (6 bases). The V gene's germline CDR1 is SGDLS and CDR2 YYNGEE. The CDR3 is made up of 15 amino acids. The germline V and J ends were trimmed by 4 bases and 7 bases, with 18 bases remaining between them. In DNA, the CDR3 is TGTGCCAGCAGCCCCCGATCGGGGGTTAGGAACATTCAGTACTTC. Protein product: CASSPRSGVRNIQYF.